A single sample gave rise to the 16 T cell receptor beta chains below, sequenced in a study of CD4 and CD8 cells across lung adenocarcinoma regions. TCRdb redid the calling of the PCR reads with MiXCR, one entry per CDR3 protein. The data contain under 20,000 distinct CDR3 sequences, 50% of them seen just once; the ten biggest clones take up around 31%. The material sequenced was CD8+ T cells from the margin of a lung tumor. The receptors here all came from a male donor with lung adenocarcinoma. The CD4 and CD8 labels of this study may be unreliable.

This clonotype has just a few counts. The genes are TRBV10-1 and TRBJ2-2; maybe TRBD2 (5 bases). This CDR3 has 16 amino acids. Germline V gene data show CDR1 as WNHNN and CDR2 as SYGVQD (reference sequence). V was cut by 0 bases and J by 0 bases, with 8 bases left in between. In nucleotides, the CDR3 is TGCGCCAGCAGTGAGTCAGGGCGGGCGAACACCGGGGAGCTGTTTTTT. Translation gives CASSESGRANTGELFF.

Regarding this clonotype: Sequence at one end of the junction differs from germline and may be a read error. The CDR3: CASSLGAVGPDMQYF. The CDR3, as DNA: TGTGCCAGCAGTCTCGGGGCAGTGGGTCCAGACATGCAGTACTTT. V usage is TRBV6-1 and J usage is TRBJ2-4; the D gene could be TRBD1 or TRBD2 (5 bases each). Germline CDR1 is MNHNS and CDR2 is SASEGT. CDR3 length: 15 residues.

The chain combines TRBV20-1 with TRBJ1-4, with unresolved D. This CDR3 is built from 13 residues. Per germline, CDR1 DFQATT and CDR2 SNEGSKA (reference sequence). V was trimmed by 6 bases and J by 8 bases, leaving 16 bases between them. The CDR3 sequence: CSAKHGPEEKLFF. Written as DNA, the CDR3 is TGCAGTGCGAAACACGGTCCGGAGGAAAAACTGTTTTTT.

There are many counts of this clonotype. The germline gene is not matched at one end of the junction; a read error may be the cause. The chain employs TRBV7-2 and TRBJ2-1; a weak D match, TRBD2 (6 bases). Germline assignment: CDR1 SGHTA and CDR2 FQGNSA. The CDR3 length is 16 residues. The CDR3 DNA sequence: TGTGCCAGCAGCCCAACCCCCCTCTATGCGGGGAATCCAGAGCTCTTC. Amino acids: CASSPTPLYAGNPELF.

V gene TRBV6-1 combines with J gene TRBJ2-5; TRBD1 aligns across 8 bases. Judging by the DNA end, TRBJ2-7 fits better; the J call may be wrong. The germline gives CDR1 MNHNS, CDR2 SASEGT. This CDR3 is 13 amino acids long. CDR3 residues: CASSEDRDYEQYF. The DNA of the CDR3 is TGTGCCAGCAGTGAGGACAGGGACTACGAGCAGTACTTC.

As for this clonotype: Germline is not matched at one junction end, which may reflect a read error. The rearrangement joins TRBV3-1 to TRBJ2-1; 10 positions match TRBD2. CDR1 is LGHDT and CDR2 is YNNKEL in the germline V gene (reference sequence). The length of the CDR3 is 13 residues. The CDR3 DNA reads as TGTGCCAGCAGCCAAGGGCTAGCGGGAGTCCGGCTCTTC. Translating it yields CASSQGLAGVRLF.

The V gene is TRBV12-3 or TRBV12-4, the J gene TRBJ2-5; 15 nucleotides line up with TRBD2. V shed 6 bases and J 5 bases; nucleotides not matched to a gene: 7. The CDR3 spans 16 residues. CDR3 nucleotides: TGTGCCAGCAGCCGGACTAGCGGGGGGGCACGGGAGACCCAGTACTTC. Translating gives CASSRTSGGARETQYF.

Regarding this clonotype: One end of the junction fails to match germline, which may point to a read error. This chain links TRBV6-5 with TRBJ2-1; maybe TRBD2 (7 bases). Looked up from germline, CDR1 is MNHEY and CDR2 is SVGAGI. The CDR3 is 15 residues long. The DNA for the CDR3 is TGTGCCAGCATTTACAGGGAGGGTTTATACAATGAGCAGTTCTTC. Its protein is CASIYREGLYNEQFF.

On this clonotype: Since the CDR3 does not end with the conserved phenylalanine or tryptophan, this likely comes from a read error. The limits of the CDR3 on the DNA are not certain, so only TCRdb's listed CDR3 is given. This chain connects TRBV6-5 to TRBJ2-5; TRBD1 is taken as the D call from the table, unchecked against the DNA. The CDR3 is 16 residues long, ends included. Germline V gene data show CDR1 as MNHEY and CDR2 as SVGAGI. The CDR3 sequence is CASSYSMSGAGGTQHS.

This clonotype was found a few times. The rearrangement links TRBV7-6 to TRBJ2-7; D unclear. The germline gives CDR1 SGHVS, CDR2 FNYEAQ. The CDR3 is made up of 16 amino acids. The germline V and J ends were trimmed by 1 base and 0 bases, with 13 bases remaining between them. The CDR3 coding sequence is TGTGCCAGCAGCTTAGAGTTGGGCCTCAGCTCCTACGAGCAGTACTTC. This gives the protein CASSLELGLSSYEQYF.

With respect to this clonotype: At one end, the junction sequence differs from germline, possibly due to a read error. The chain combines TRBV6-1 with TRBJ2-4; 8 bases are a match to TRBD2. The CDR3 length is 16 residues. CDR1 and CDR2 (germline): MNHNS, SASEGT. As DNA, the CDR3 is TGTGCCAGCAGTGTAGCGGGGACGGGAGCCAGAGACATGCAGTACTTC. Its translation is CASSVAGTGARDMQYF.

This clonotype was found a few times. V gene TRBV10-2 combines with J gene TRBJ1-1; the D is unclear. The CDR3 loop spans 13 amino acids. V was clipped by 3 bases and J by 7 bases, with 12 bases between them. Germline CDR1 WSHSY, CDR2 SAAADI. CDR3 in amino acids: CASSDRREGEAFF. CDR3 nucleotide sequence: TGCGCCAGCAGTGATCGGAGGGAAGGTGAAGCTTTCTTT.

The chain's CDR3 is CAWSTRRTASEQYF. The DNA of the CDR3 is TGTGCCTGGAGTACCAGAAGGACAGCCTCCGAGCAGTACTTC. This sequence joins TRBV30 and TRBJ2-5, with D possibly being TRBD1 (6 bases). The DNA end lines up better with TRBJ2-7; the J call may be wrong. Germline V gene data show CDR1 as GTSNPN and CDR2 as SVGIG (reference sequence). There are 14 residues in the CDR3.

This clonotype occurred a few times. The chain carries TRBV5-1 and TRBJ1-6; perhaps TRBD1 as D (6 bases). V was shortened by 5 bases and J by 5 bases, with 8 bases between the two germline ends. Germline CDR1 is SGHRS and CDR2 is YFSETQ. This CDR3 region has 13 residues. The CDR3 DNA reads as TGCGCCAGCAGGGACAGTAATAATTCACCCCTCCACTTT. Its translation is CASRDSNNSPLHF.

V and J are TRBV14 and TRBJ2-1, with TRBD2 matching 8 bases. The CDR3 spans 17 residues. V shed 0 bases, J shed 0 bases, and the junction held 4 bases outside the gene matches. Germline V CDR1 and CDR2: SGHDN, FVKESK. The CDR3 DNA sequence: TGTGCCAGCAGCCAAGAGTCGGGAGGGCTCTCCTACAATGAGCAGTTCTTC. Its protein product is CASSQESGGLSYNEQFF.

This chain connects TRBV27 to TRBJ2-1; the match to TRBD2 covers 13 bases. The DNA end favors TRBJ2-7, so the J call may be wrong. This CDR3 comprises 14 residues. Germline CDR1 reads MNHEY; CDR2 reads SMNVEV (reference sequence). CDR3 nucleotides: TGTGCCAGCGGACTAGCGGGAGACTACCGCGAGCAGTACTTC. Translation gives CASGLAGDYREQYF.